Below, 22 T cell receptor beta chains from the same sample are listed, as sequenced in a study of Tregs in tolerant kidney transplant recipients. Data came from immunoSEQ multiplex PCR; TCRdb stores just in-frame clones and leaves some out. Here the sample table reports tens of thousands of clones. The specimen was CD4+ T cells from blood, collected before the transplant. The source is a human donor who received a combined kidney and bone marrow transplant.

About this clone itself: The CDR3 goes on 3 residues after the read ends, and that part is filled in from the germline J gene. The chain combines TRBV19 with TRBJ2-3; TRBD1 is a possible D gene (6 bases). The CDR3 runs 16 residues. Germline V gives CDR1 LNHDA, CDR2 SQIVND (reference sequence). V dropped 6 bases and J dropped 0 bases, with 16 bases sitting between them. Partial CDR3 DNA: TGTGCCAGTAGAGGGGACACCGAAAAGAGCACAGATACG. This codes for CASRGDTEKSTDT. The CDR3 in its entirety is CASRGDTEKSTDTQYF.

A note on this clone: The read terminates 3 residues before the CDR3 end, so the remaining end is supplied by the germline J gene. The chain carries TRBV7-9 and TRBJ2-1, with D possibly being TRBD1 (5 bases). Germline CDR1 SEHNR, CDR2 FQNEAQ (reference sequence). Trimming left V 3 bases short and J 8 bases short, with 17 bases between. The CDR3 has 15 residues. The DNA read from the CDR3 is TGTGCCAGCAGCTTCTGGGGCCCCGACGACTATGAG. Translated: CASSFWGPDDYE. The CDR3 in full is CASSFWGPDDYEQFF.

Note on this clone: The read falls 3 residues short of the CDR3 end, and the missing part is taken from the germline J gene. V usage is TRBV7-2 and J usage is TRBJ1-2, with 7 bases lining up with TRBD1. This CDR3 has 15 amino acids. Germline assignment: CDR1 SGHTA and CDR2 FQGNSA. With 3 bases clipped from V and 4 bases from J, the junction kept 8 bases outside the gene matches. CDR3 sequence: CASSFTGAGVYGYTF. The DNA read from the CDR3 is TGTGCCAGCAGCTTTACAGGGGCGGGAGTCTATGGC.

As concerns this clone: The read stops 3 residues short of the end of the CDR3; the missing end is completed from the germline J gene. The J gene is TRBJ1-2, the V gene TRBV20-1; TRBD1 aligns across 10 bases. Germline-derived CDR1 and CDR2 are DFQATT and SNEGSKA (reference sequence). CDR3 length equals 13 residues. V was clipped by 3 bases and J by 4 bases; unmatched bases: 2. CDR3: CSARDRGGYGYTF. The sequenced part of the CDR3 DNA is TGCAGTGCTAGGGACAGGGGGGGCTATGGC.

Remarks on this clone: Read data end 3 residues before the CDR3 end; the end is taken from the germline J gene. The chain carries TRBV20-1 and TRBJ2-1; TRBD2 matches at 11 bases. V shed 3 bases and J 2 bases; nucleotides not matched to a gene: 3. The CDR3 totals 15 residues. In germline, CDR1 is DFQATT, CDR2 SNEGSKA (reference sequence). The covered CDR3 bases are TGCAGTGCTAGCCCGACTAGCGGGGCCTACAATGAG. Translated, it gives CSASPTSGAYNE. The complete CDR3 protein is CSASPTSGAYNEQFF.

A note on this clone: Read sequence stops 3 residues before the CDR3 end, and the germline J gene provides the missing end. This chain joins TRBV30 and TRBJ1-3, with TRBD1 matching 7 bases. The CDR3 is made up of 16 amino acids. With V trimmed by 3 bases and J by 7 bases, 15 bases remained unmatched. The V gene's germline CDR1 is GTSNPN and CDR2 SVGIG (reference sequence). The CDR3 bases that were read are TGTGCCTGGAGGGACCCCAGGGGGAGATCGGTGAACACC. Encoded protein: CAWRDPRGRSVNT. The CDR3 as a whole reads CAWRDPRGRSVNTIYF.

On this clone: The read terminates 3 residues before the CDR3 end, so the remaining end is supplied by the germline J gene. The chain carries TRBV7-6 and TRBJ2-3, with TRBD2 identical over 10 bases. The CDR3 has 16 residues. Per the germline V gene, CDR1 is SGHVS and CDR2 is FNYEAQ. V lost 3 bases, J lost 3 bases, and 6 bases stayed unmatched. CDR3 DNA (partial): TGTGCCAGCAGCTTCATAGCGGGGGGTTCGACAGATACG. Its translation: CASSFIAGGSTDT. The whole CDR3 sequence is CASSFIAGGSTDTQYF.

The CDR3 is CASSAGQGASPLHF. CDR3 DNA (partial): TGTGCCAGCAGCGCGGGACAGGGGGCCTCACCC. The gene calls are TRBV7-2 and TRBJ1-6, with 12 nucleotides matching TRBD1. The read terminates 3 residues before the CDR3 end, so the remaining end is supplied by the germline J gene. CDR1 SGHTA and CDR2 FQGNSA come from the germline V gene. CDR3 size: 14 residues. The ends lost 5 bases at V and 10 bases at J; junction bases unmatched: 3.

As concerns this clone: The CDR3 end is not reached by the read, which stops 3 residues before it; the germline J gene fills it in. This sequence joins TRBV2 and TRBJ1-5; the D gene is possibly TRBD1 (5 bases). V lost 4 bases and J lost 2, with 18 bases in between. Germline CDR1 is SNHLY and CDR2 is FYNNEI. CDR3 length equals 17 residues. The sequenced part of the CDR3 DNA is TGTGCCAGCAGTGTCGTTGACCCGCGCAGGGGCAATCAGCCC. Protein product: CASSVVDPRRGNQP. The CDR3 in its entirety is CASSVVDPRRGNQPQHF.

As to this clone: Coverage ceases 3 residues before the CDR3 finishes, and the germline J gene fills in the end. This chain uses TRBV18 with TRBJ2-2; weak D call: TRBD2 (5 bases). The CDR3 is made up of 14 amino acids. V lost 5 bases to trimming and J lost 1 base, with 8 bases between them. Germline values: CDR1 KGHSH, CDR2 LQKENI. CDR3 residues: CASSSAVNTGELFF. The sequenced part of the CDR3 DNA is TGTGCCAGCTCATCAGCGGTGAACACCGGGGAG. Based on the CDR3 plus reference TRBV18 and TRBJ2-2, the full variable domain is NAGVMQNPRHLVRRRGQEARLRCSPMKGHSHVYWYRQLPEEGLKFMVYLQKENIIDESGMPKERFSAEFPKEGPSILRIQQVVRGDSAAYFCASSSAVNTGELFFGEGSRLTVL.

Frequency places this clone as medium-sized (0.01 to 0.1%). The DNA ends 3 residues before the CDR3 does, and the rest of the CDR3 is filled in from the germline J gene. The rearrangement joins TRBV6-1 to TRBJ2-3; D call uncertain. V was clipped by 1 base and J by 1 base, with 9 bases between them. This CDR3 spans 15 amino acids. Germline CDR1 reads MNHNS; CDR2 reads SASEGT. The CDR3: CASSEGSTRTDTQYF. The DNA read from the CDR3 is TGTGCCAGCAGTGAAGGGTCTACCCGCACAGATACG.

Note on this clone: Coverage ceases 3 residues before the CDR3 finishes, and the germline J gene fills in the end. The chain has TRBV6-2 or TRBV6-3 and TRBJ2-7; TRBD1 aligns across 10 bases. The CDR3 runs to 15 residues. CDR1 is MNHEY, CDR2 SVGEGT, per germline. J gave up 3 bases and V 2 bases, and 4 bases lay outside the gene matches. Partial CDR3 DNA: TGTGCCAGCAGTTACCCTCGGGACAGGGGCTACGAG. This sequence encodes CASSYPRDRGYE. The full-length CDR3 reads as CASSYPRDRGYEQYF.

The sequenced CDR3 bases are TGTGCCAGTAGTATCTTGGCCCTGCGGGGAGAGACC. Protein product: CASSILALRGET. From start to end, the CDR3 is CASSILALRGETQYF. The chain carries TRBV19 and TRBJ2-5; D is perhaps TRBD2 (6 bases). The read finishes 3 residues shy of the CDR3 end, and the germline J gene is used to complete it. V was clipped by 3 bases and J by 4 bases, with 15 bases between them. The CDR3 is made up of 15 amino acids. Per germline, CDR1 LNHDA and CDR2 SQIVND (reference sequence).

The covered CDR3 bases are TGTGCCAGTAGGGACAGAGGCCCCTATGGC. Its translation is CASRDRGPYG. Given in full, the CDR3 is CASRDRGPYGYTF. The genes are TRBV19 and TRBJ1-2, with D possibly TRBD1 on 6 matching bases. The read terminates 3 residues before the CDR3 end, so the remaining end is supplied by the germline J gene. In germline, CDR1 is LNHDA, CDR2 SQIVND (reference sequence). V was trimmed by 6 bases and J by 4 bases, leaving 12 bases between them. The CDR3 is 13 amino acids.

With regard to this clone: Read coverage stops 3 residues before the CDR3 terminus; the germline J gene supplies the remainder. This chain links TRBV7-9 with TRBJ2-7; 7 positions agree with TRBD1. The CDR3 has 14 amino acids. J was trimmed by 2 bases and V by 0 bases; bases with no gene match: 1. Germline CDR1 is SEHNR and CDR2 is FQNEAQ (reference sequence). CDR3 in amino acids: CASSLAGTAYEQYF. The sequenced part of the CDR3 DNA is TGTGCCAGCAGCTTAGCCGGGACAGCCTACGAG. Full variable domain (remainder filled in from reference TRBV7-9 and TRBJ2-7): DTGVSQNPRHKITKRGQNVTFRCDPISEHNRLYWYRQTLGQGPEFLTYFQNEAQLEKSRLLSDRFSAERPKGSFSTLEIQRTEQGDSAMYLCASSLAGTAYEQYFGPGTRLTVT.

CDR3 in amino acids: CASSVQGSYGYTF. The sequenced part of the CDR3 DNA is TGTGCCAGTAGTGTACAGGGTTCTTATGGC. This chain links TRBV19 with TRBJ1-2; possibly TRBD1 for D (6 bases). The DNA ends 3 residues before the CDR3 does, and the rest of the CDR3 is filled in from the germline J gene. Germline CDR1 LNHDA, CDR2 SQIVND (reference sequence). V lost 5 bases and J lost 5, with 12 bases in between. This CDR3 has 13 residues.

Of note for this clone: The CDR3 end falls 3 residues outside the read, so it is completed with the germline J gene. J is TRBJ1-1 and V is TRBV18; 9 bases align to TRBD1. V shed 4 bases, J shed 3 bases, and the junction held 6 bases outside the gene matches. Germline V gene data show CDR1 as KGHSH and CDR2 as LQKENI. CDR3 length: 15 amino acids. Incomplete CDR3 DNA: TGTGCCAGCTCACTACGGGACAGGGAAGACACTGAA. It translates to CASSLRDREDTE. The entire CDR3 is CASSLRDREDTEAFF. The full variable domain, completed using reference TRBV18 and TRBJ1-1, is NAGVMQNPRHLVRRRGQEARLRCSPMKGHSHVYWYRQLPEEGLKFMVYLQKENIIDESGMPKERFSAEFPKEGPSILRIQQVVRGDSAAYFCASSLRDREDTEAFFGQGTRLTVV.

Turning to this clone: The CDR3 end is not reached by the read, which stops 3 residues before it; the germline J gene fills it in. The chain is built from TRBV29-1 and TRBJ2-7; 7 bases are a match to TRBD1. Germline-derived CDR1 and CDR2 are SQVTM and ANQGSEA. After removal of 6 bases from V and 2 bases from J, the junction contained 10 bases not matched to a gene. The CDR3 totals 14 residues. CDR3 bases read: TGCAGCGTCGTCGCGACAGGGCATACCTACGAG. Protein sequence: CSVVATGHTYE. The entire CDR3 protein reads CSVVATGHTYEQYF.

Concerning this clone: The read terminates 3 residues ahead of where the CDR3 ends, so the germline J gene completes it. The chain is built from TRBV5-1 and TRBJ1-6, with D possibly matching TRBD1 (5 bases). The CDR3 has 15 amino acids. The V end was cut by 0 bases, the J end by 7 bases, with 11 bases between. The V gene's germline CDR1 is SGHRS and CDR2 YFSETQ. The part of the CDR3 DNA that was read is TGCGCCAGCAGCTTGGCGGGACTGTACAATTCACCC. Encoded protein: CASSLAGLYNSP. The whole CDR3 sequence reads CASSLAGLYNSPLHF.

Of note for this clone: The CDR3 end lies 3 residues beyond the end of the read and is filled in from the germline J gene. This chain joins TRBV19 and TRBJ2-1; 8 bases are shared with TRBD2. The CDR3 has 16 residues. V shed 3 bases, J shed 6 bases, and the junction held 10 bases outside the gene matches. Germline assignment: CDR1 LNHDA and CDR2 SQIVND (reference sequence). Here the CDR3 reads CASSMRGLAALNEQFF. The DNA read from the CDR3 is TGTGCCAGTAGTATGAGAGGACTAGCAGCCCTCAATGAG.

As to this clone: The read is 3 residues too short to cover the CDR3 end, so that end is filled in from the germline J gene. This chain links TRBV20-1 with TRBJ2-5; no firm D call. The CDR3 is 14 amino acids. CDR1 DFQATT and CDR2 SNEGSKA come from the germline V gene (reference sequence). Trimming pared 2 bases from V and 1 base from J, leaving 11 bases between. Incomplete CDR3 DNA: TGCAGTGCTAGATACGGCGGCTTCCAAGAGACC. The encoded protein is CSARYGGFQET. The whole CDR3 reads CSARYGGFQETQYF.

As concerns this clone: The read ends 3 residues shy of where the CDR3 ends; the end is completed using the germline J gene. This chain links TRBV18 with TRBJ2-7; 11 nucleotides match TRBD1. CDR1 and CDR2 (germline): KGHSH, LQKENI. V was pared by 3 bases and J by 5 bases, with 3 bases of the junction left unmatched. CDR3 length equals 14 residues. The sequenced CDR3 bases are TGTGCCAGCTCACCCGGACAGGGGGCCCACGAG. As protein: CASSPGQGAHE. The CDR3, in full, reads CASSPGQGAHEQYF.